This T cell receptor beta chain was identified during a study of blood T cell repertoires in COVID-19. Background on the study: Sources were T cells, B-cell-depleted T cells, or PBMCs; the material itself was cDNA or gDNA.

How the authors handled the data: The assay estimated nucleated cells by amplifying reference gene primers. Only in-frame clones appear in the TCRdb table, and some are missing; sequencing was by immunoSEQ multiplex PCR. V, J and clone size derive from that table, while D and trimming were established from the DNA sequence. The profile shows some 150,000 clones, around 86% of them singletons. The sequenced sample consisted of peripheral blood. This TCR came from a human donor in a cohort sampled during active COVID-19.

CDR3: CAWSPGLENYGYTF. CDR3 sequence (DNA): TGTGCCTGGAGCCCGGGACTGGAGAACTATGGCTACACCTTC. The genes are TRBV30 and TRBJ1-2; D possibly corresponds to TRBD1 (5 bases). The CDR3 is 14 amino acids. The germline CDR1 and CDR2 sequences are GTSNPN and SVGIG (reference sequence). Trimming stripped 3 bases from V and 2 bases from J, with 13 bases between.